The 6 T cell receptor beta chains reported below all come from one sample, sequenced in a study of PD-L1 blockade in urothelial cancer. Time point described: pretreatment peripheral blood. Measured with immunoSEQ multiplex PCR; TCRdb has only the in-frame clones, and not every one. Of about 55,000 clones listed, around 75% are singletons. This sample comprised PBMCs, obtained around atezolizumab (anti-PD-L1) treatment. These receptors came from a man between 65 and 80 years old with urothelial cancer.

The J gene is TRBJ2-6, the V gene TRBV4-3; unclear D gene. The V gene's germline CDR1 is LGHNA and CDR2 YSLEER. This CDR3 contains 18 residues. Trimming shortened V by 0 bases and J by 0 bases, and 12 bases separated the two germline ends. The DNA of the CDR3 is TGCGCCAGCAGCCAAGATTCAACAGACCGCTCTGGGGCCAACGTCCTGACTTTC. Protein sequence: CASSQDSTDRSGANVLTF.

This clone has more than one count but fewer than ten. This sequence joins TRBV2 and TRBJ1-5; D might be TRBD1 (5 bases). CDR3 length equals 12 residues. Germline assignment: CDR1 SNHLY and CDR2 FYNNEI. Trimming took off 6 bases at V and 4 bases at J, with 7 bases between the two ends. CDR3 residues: CASSQGNQPQHF. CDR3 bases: TGTGCCAGCAGCCAGGGAAATCAGCCCCAGCATTTT.

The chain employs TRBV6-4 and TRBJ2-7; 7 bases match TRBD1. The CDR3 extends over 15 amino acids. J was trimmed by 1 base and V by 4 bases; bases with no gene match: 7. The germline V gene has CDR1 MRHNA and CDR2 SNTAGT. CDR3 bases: TGTGCCAGCAGTGCTTGGGACAGCAAGTCCTACGAGCAGTACTTC. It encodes CASSAWDSKSYEQYF.

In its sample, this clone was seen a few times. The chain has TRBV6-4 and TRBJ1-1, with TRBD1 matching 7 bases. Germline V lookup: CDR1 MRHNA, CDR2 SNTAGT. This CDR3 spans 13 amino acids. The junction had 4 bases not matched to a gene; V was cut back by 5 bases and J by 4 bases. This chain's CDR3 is CASSPTGFTEAFF. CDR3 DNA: TGTGCCAGCAGTCCGACAGGGTTCACTGAAGCTTTCTTT.

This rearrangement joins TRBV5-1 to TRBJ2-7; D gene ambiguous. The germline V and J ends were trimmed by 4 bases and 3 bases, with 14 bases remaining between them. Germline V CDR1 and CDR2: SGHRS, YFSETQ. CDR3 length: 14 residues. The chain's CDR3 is CASSAANGYYEQYF. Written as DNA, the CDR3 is TGCGCCAGCAGCGCCGCAAACGGGTACTACGAGCAGTACTTC.

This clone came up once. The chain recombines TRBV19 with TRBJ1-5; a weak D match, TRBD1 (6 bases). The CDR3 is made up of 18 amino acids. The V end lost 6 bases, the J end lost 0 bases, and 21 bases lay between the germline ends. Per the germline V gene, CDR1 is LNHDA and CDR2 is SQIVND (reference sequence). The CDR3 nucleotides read TGTGCCAGTAGAACACGGGACACAATTACCTATAGCAATCAGCCCCAGCATTTT. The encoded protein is CASRTRDTITYSNQPQHF.